Described below is a single T cell receptor beta chain sequence and its context. The antigen is not known. Sequencing used immunoSEQ multiplex PCR; TCRdb keeps in-frame clones, though not all of them. The sample holds 400,000 to 500,000 clones, about 79% seen once. The data stem from a study of shared clonotypes between healthy human individuals. Notes on the study in general: Collection of samples was limited to blood; tissue repertoires likely differ. Limited genetic and exposure-history diversity came from having few donors.

With 8 bases clipped from V and 3 bases from J, the junction kept 4 bases outside the gene matches. Germline values: CDR1 SGHTA, CDR2 FQGTGA. This CDR3 is built from 14 residues. Sample: PBMCs. The source is a woman between 35 and 50 years old in good health. Some clones in this sample may be carry-over from other donors' samples. The rearrangement uses TRBV7-3 and TRBJ2-6, with 7 positions matching TRBD2. The DNA of the CDR3 is TGTGCCAGCCACCCGGGGGGTGGGGCCAACGTCCTGACTTTC. Amino acids: CASHPGGGANVLTF.